These 19 T cell receptor beta chains were all obtained from the same sample, sequenced in a study of T cell responses to AZD1222 COVID-19 vaccine. Produced via immunoSEQ multiplex PCR; TCRdb's table is partial and in-frame only. The table records about 190,000 clones, 85% to 95% of them present only once. The sequencing here drew on peripheral blood, taken on day 0 of AZD1222 vaccination. These receptors all stem from an adult in good health.

The chain carries TRBV19 and TRBJ2-6, with D perhaps TRBD2 (5 bases). The CDR3 totals 16 residues. V lost 5 bases, J lost 0 bases, and 11 bases lay in between. The germline gives CDR1 LNHDA, CDR2 SQIVND (reference sequence). CDR3 sequence reads: CASSERGLSGANVLTF. Here the CDR3 DNA reads TGTGCCAGTAGTGAGAGAGGACTCTCTGGGGCCAACGTCCTGACTTTC.

CDR3 protein: CASSTGTGAGQPQHF. The CDR3 DNA sequence: TGTGCCAGCAGCACGGGGACAGGGGCGGGTCAGCCCCAGCATTTT. The V and J genes are TRBV5-8 and TRBJ1-5, with 10 bases lining up with TRBD1. The CDR3 has 15 amino acids. CDR1 and CDR2 (germline): SGHTS, YDEGEE. V dropped 4 bases and J dropped 6; count of bases not matched to a gene: 7.

V gene TRBV13 combines with J gene TRBJ1-4; D uncertain. The CDR3 loop spans 12 amino acids. V was cut by 5 bases and J by 4 bases, with 5 bases left in between. Germline V gene data show CDR1 as PRHDT and CDR2 as FYEKMQ (reference sequence). CDR3 nucleotides: TGTGCCAGCAGCCTCCATAATGAAAAACTGTTTTTT. Translating gives CASSLHNEKLFF.

The genes are TRBV30 and TRBJ2-1, with TRBD2 matching 11 bases. This CDR3 is 15 amino acids long. In germline, CDR1 is GTSNPN, CDR2 SVGIG (reference sequence). With V trimmed by 0 bases and J by 6 bases, 4 bases remained unmatched. CDR3 in amino acids: CAWSVLAGVSNEQFF. In nucleotides, the CDR3 is TGTGCCTGGAGTGTACTAGCGGGAGTAAGCAATGAGCAGTTCTTC.

This rearrangement joins TRBV2 to TRBJ1-4, with TRBD1 matching 10 bases. The J segment lost 7 bases and the V segment lost 5 bases, leaving 4 bases of the junction unmatched. The CDR3 spans 14 residues. The germline CDR1 and CDR2 sequences are SNHLY and FYNNEI. CDR3 in DNA: TGTGCCAGCAGTCCTGACAGGGGGCGTGAAAAACTGTTTTTT. Its protein product is CASSPDRGREKLFF.

This rearrangement joins TRBV28 to TRBJ1-3; D call uncertain. This CDR3 is built from 18 residues. Trimming pared 6 bases from V and 3 bases from J, leaving 24 bases between. Germline V gene data show CDR1 as MDHEN and CDR2 as SYDVKM. CDR3 amino acids: CASSEAVAGVGHGNTIYF. The CDR3 DNA reads as TGTGCCAGCAGCGAAGCCGTAGCGGGAGTTGGTCATGGAAACACCATATATTTT.

The rearrangement joins TRBV9 to TRBJ1-1, with no clear D. V was trimmed by 3 bases and J by 3 bases, leaving 9 bases between them. CDR1 is SGDLS, CDR2 YYNGEE, per germline. CDR3 length: 13 residues. The CDR3: CASSAQSHTEAFF. The DNA for the CDR3 is TGTGCCAGCAGCGCCCAGTCCCACACTGAAGCTTTCTTT.

This clone appeared once. The chain has TRBV13 and TRBJ2-1, with 8 bases matching TRBD2. Germline V CDR1 and CDR2: PRHDT, FYEKMQ (reference sequence). Losses at the gene ends were 6 bases for V and 5 bases for J; bases not matched to a gene: 15. The CDR3 length is 17 residues. The CDR3 DNA is TGTGCCAGCAGGACCGCTGAAGCGGGAGTAGACCACAATGAGCAGTTCTTC. Amino acids: CASRTAEAGVDHNEQFF.

This chain links TRBV7-3 with TRBJ1-1; 8 nucleotides match TRBD1. The CDR3 is 18 amino acids. Trimming removed 1 base from V and 1 base from J; junction bases left unmatched: 11. The germline V gene encodes CDR1 SGHTA and CDR2 FQGTGA. The CDR3 DNA reads as TGTGCCAGCAGCTTAAGGGGCCAAGGACAGGGAAGGAACACTGAAGCTTTCTTT. As protein: CASSLRGQGQGRNTEAFF.

The chain carries TRBV15 and TRBJ1-5, with 7 bases matching TRBD1. Germline values: CDR1 LNHNV, CDR2 YYDKDF (reference sequence). This CDR3 contains 16 residues. The V and J ends lost 1 base and 3 bases, in that order; junction bases with no gene match: 6. The CDR3: CATSRGAGGANQPQHF. The DNA of the CDR3 is TGTGCCACCAGCAGAGGGGCAGGGGGGGCCAATCAGCCCCAGCATTTT.

The V call is TRBV19, the J call TRBJ2-7; D uncertain. This CDR3 has 15 residues. Trimming stripped 9 bases from V and 4 bases from J, with 22 bases between. Looked up from germline, CDR1 is LNHDA and CDR2 is SQIVND (reference sequence). The CDR3 coding sequence is TGTGCCAGCGCATTAGAATCAGGTACACCTTACGAGCAGTACTTC. Its protein is CASALESGTPYEQYF.

V and J are TRBV10-3 and TRBJ2-7; a weak D match, TRBD2 (6 bases). Germline CDR1 and CDR2: ENHRY and SYGVKD. V lost 8 bases, J lost 4 bases, and 12 bases lay in between. This CDR3 comprises 12 residues. DNA of the CDR3: TGTGCCATCTCGACGGGAGAGTACGAGCAGTACTTC. Translating gives CAISTGEYEQYF.

The rearrangement joins TRBV4-2 to TRBJ2-1, with no clear D. Trimming cost V 2 bases and J 5 bases, with 13 bases left between them. Germline V gene sequence: CDR1 LGHNA, CDR2 YNFKEQ. The CDR3 contains 15 residues. CDR3 nucleotides: TGTGCCAGCAGCCAAAGTGGAGTAGTCCACAATGAGCAGTTCTTC. Its protein is CASSQSGVVHNEQFF.

The V gene is TRBV6-1, the J gene TRBJ1-3, with unresolved D. The germline V gene encodes CDR1 MNHNS and CDR2 SASEGT. The V and J ends lost 1 base and 0 bases respectively, with 1 base between them. The CDR3 covers 13 residues. In nucleotides, the CDR3 is TGTGCCAGCAGTGAAGGCTCTGGAAACACCATATATTTT. Its translation is CASSEGSGNTIYF.

The chain is built from TRBV19 and TRBJ1-1, with no clear D. The CDR3 is made up of 12 amino acids. Germline CDR1 LNHDA, CDR2 SQIVND (reference sequence). V shed 7 bases and J shed 4 bases, with 10 bases lying between them. The DNA for the CDR3 is TGTGCCAGTACCCCGGGCCGCACTGAAGCTTTCTTT. Translating gives CASTPGRTEAFF.

This chain uses TRBV23-1 with TRBJ1-1, with 7 bases aligning to TRBD1. TRBV23-1 counts as an open reading frame of uncertain function. V lost 6 bases and J lost 5; bases outside the gene matches: 3. CDR3 size: 12 residues. CDR3 sequence (DNA): TGCGCCAGCAGCCAGGGGGGGACTGAAGCTTTCTTT. It specifies CASSQGGTEAFF.

V is TRBV9 and J is TRBJ1-2, with 8 nucleotides matching TRBD1. The ends lost 0 bases at V and 5 bases at J; junction bases unmatched: 9. CDR3 length equals 16 residues. CDR1 and CDR2 (germline): SGDLS, YYNGEE. CDR3 amino acids: CASSVGDPGGQYGYTF. CDR3 in DNA: TGTGCCAGCAGCGTAGGTGATCCAGGGGGCCAGTATGGCTACACCTTC.

The J gene is TRBJ2-1, the V gene TRBV11-2, with 10 bases aligning to TRBD2. The V gene's germline CDR1 is SGHAT and CDR2 FQNNGV. V trimming: 5 bases; J trimming: 4 bases; junction bases outside the gene matches: 11. This CDR3 has 17 amino acids. The CDR3 DNA reads as TGTGCCAGCAGCGCAAGGGGTGGTAGCGGGAGGTACAATGAGCAGTTCTTC. Amino acids: CASSARGGSGRYNEQFF. The full variable domain, in which reference TRBV11-2 and TRBJ2-1 provide the parts outside the CDR3, is EAGVAQSPRYKIIEKRQSVAFWCNPISGHATLYWYQQILGQGPKLLIQFQNNGVVDDSQLPKDRFSAERLKGVDSTLKIQPAKLEDSAVYLCASSARGGSGRYNEQFFGPGTRLTVL.

This clone was seen once. V and J are TRBV3-1 (or the pseudogene TRBV3-2) and TRBJ1-1, with D possibly TRBD1 on 5 matching bases. Trimming took off 4 bases at V and 1 base at J, with 10 bases between the two ends. The CDR3 length is 14 residues. Germline V gene data show CDR1 as LGHDT and CDR2 as YNNKEL (reference sequence). The CDR3 sequence: CASSRNQGNTEAFF. Here the CDR3 DNA reads TGTGCCAGCAGCCGAAATCAGGGGAACACTGAAGCTTTCTTT.